The TCR beta chain described here comes from a study of control samples from healthy donors and cancer patients. Profiled with immunoSEQ multiplex PCR; TCRdb holds only in-frame clones, not every one. The table lists 95,000 to 150,000 clones, about 87% of them singletons. In germline, CDR1 is SGHTA, CDR2 FQGNSA. This CDR3 comprises 12 residues. V shed 5 bases and J shed 5 bases, with 9 bases lying between them. The sequencing sample was made of blood. The chain employs TRBV7-2 and TRBJ1-1; D uncertain. This TCR came from a man in his forties in good health. CDR3 nucleotide sequence: TGTGCCAGCAGCGCCCGACGGACTGAAGCTTTCTTT. It encodes CASSARRTEAFF.